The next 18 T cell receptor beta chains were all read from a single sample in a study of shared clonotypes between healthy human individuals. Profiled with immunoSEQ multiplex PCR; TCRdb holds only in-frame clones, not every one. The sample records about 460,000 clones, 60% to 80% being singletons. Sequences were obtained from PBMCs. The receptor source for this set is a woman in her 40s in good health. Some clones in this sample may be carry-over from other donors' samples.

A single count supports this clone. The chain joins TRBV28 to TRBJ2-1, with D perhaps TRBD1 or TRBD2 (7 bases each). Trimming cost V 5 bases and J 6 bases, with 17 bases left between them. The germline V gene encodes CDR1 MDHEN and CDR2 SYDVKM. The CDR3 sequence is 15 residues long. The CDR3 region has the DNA TGTGCCAGCAGTCCCCATCAGGGGGAGGGCAATGAGCAGTTCTTC. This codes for CASSPHQGEGNEQFF.

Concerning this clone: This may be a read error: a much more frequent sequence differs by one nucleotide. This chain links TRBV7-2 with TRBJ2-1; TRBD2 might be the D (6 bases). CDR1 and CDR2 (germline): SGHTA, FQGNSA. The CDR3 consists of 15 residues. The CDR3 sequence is CASSPGLATYNERFF. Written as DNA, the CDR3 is TGTGCCAGCAGCCCGGGACTGGCAACCTACAATGAGCGGTTCTTC. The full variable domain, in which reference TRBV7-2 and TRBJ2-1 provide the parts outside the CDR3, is GAGVSQSPSNKVTEKGKDVELRCDPISGHTALYWYRQSLGQGLEFLIYFQGNSAPDKSGLPSDRFSAERTGGSVSTLTIQRTQQEDSAVYLCASSPGLATYNERFFGPGTRLTVL.

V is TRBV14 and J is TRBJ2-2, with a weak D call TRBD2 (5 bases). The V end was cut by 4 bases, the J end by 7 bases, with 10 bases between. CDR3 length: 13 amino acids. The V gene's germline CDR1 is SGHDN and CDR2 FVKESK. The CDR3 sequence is CASSPVRGGELFF. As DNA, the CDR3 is TGTGCCAGCAGCCCAGTTCGGGGCGGGGAGCTGTTTTTT.

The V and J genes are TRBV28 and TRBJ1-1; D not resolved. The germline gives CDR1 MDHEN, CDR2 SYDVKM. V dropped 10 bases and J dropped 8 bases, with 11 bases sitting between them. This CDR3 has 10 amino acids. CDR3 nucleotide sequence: TGTGCCACCAGAACTGAGGAAGCTTTCTTT. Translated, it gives CATRTEEAFF. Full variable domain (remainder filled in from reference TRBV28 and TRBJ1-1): DVKVTQSSRYLVKRTGEKVFLECVQDMDHENMFWYRQDPGLGLRLIYFSYDVKMKEKGDIPEGYSVSREKKERFSLILESASTNQTSMYLCATRTEEAFFGQGTRLTVV.

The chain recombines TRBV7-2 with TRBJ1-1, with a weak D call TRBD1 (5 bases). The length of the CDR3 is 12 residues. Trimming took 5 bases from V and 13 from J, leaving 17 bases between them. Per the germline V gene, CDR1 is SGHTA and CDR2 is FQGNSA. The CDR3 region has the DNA TGTGCCAGCAGCCCAGTGGGGCCGTGGGGTTTCTTT. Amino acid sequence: CASSPVGPWGFF.

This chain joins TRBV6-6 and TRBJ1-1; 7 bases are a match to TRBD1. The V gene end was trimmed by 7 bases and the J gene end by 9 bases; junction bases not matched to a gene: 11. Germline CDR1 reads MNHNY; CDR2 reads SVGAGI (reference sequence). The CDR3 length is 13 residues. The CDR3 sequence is CASTRDRVGQAFF. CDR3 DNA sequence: TGTGCCAGCACTAGAGACAGGGTCGGACAAGCTTTCTTT.

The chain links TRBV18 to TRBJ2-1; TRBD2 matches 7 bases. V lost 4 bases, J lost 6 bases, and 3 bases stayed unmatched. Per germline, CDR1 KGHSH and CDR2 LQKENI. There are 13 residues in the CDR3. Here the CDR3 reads CASSQGLPNEQFF. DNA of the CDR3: TGTGCCAGCTCACAGGGACTACCCAATGAGCAGTTCTTC.

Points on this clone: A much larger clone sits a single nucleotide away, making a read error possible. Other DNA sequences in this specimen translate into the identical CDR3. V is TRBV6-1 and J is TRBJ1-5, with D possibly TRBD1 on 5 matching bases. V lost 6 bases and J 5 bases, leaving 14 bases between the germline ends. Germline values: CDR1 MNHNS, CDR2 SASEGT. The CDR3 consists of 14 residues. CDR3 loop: CASSVTGGYQPQHF. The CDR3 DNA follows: TGTGCCAGCAGCGTTACAGGTGGTTATCAGCCCCAGCATTTT.

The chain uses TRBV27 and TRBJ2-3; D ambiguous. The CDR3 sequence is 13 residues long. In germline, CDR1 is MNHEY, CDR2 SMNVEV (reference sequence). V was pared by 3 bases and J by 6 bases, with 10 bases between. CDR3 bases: TGTGCCAGCAGTTTTCGGCGTCGCGATACGCAGTATTTT. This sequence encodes CASSFRRRDTQYF.

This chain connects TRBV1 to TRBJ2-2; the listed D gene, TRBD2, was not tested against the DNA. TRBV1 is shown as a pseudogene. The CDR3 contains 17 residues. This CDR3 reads CTSSQEGAGGPVGELFF. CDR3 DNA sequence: TGCACCAGCAGCCAAGAAGGAGCGGGAGGGCCTGTCGGGGAGCTGTTTTTT.

This CDR3 reads CASWSQGGGPKADGANVLTF. The CDR3 nucleotides read TGTGCCAGCTGGTCCCAGGGCGGGGGTCCCAAAGCAGATGGGGCCAACGTCCTGACTTTC. The gene calls are TRBV28 and TRBJ2-6; 7 nucleotides match TRBD2. CDR1 MDHEN and CDR2 SYDVKM come from the germline V gene. The CDR3 extends over 20 amino acids. The V gene end was trimmed by 8 bases and the J gene end by 3 bases; junction bases not matched to a gene: 22.

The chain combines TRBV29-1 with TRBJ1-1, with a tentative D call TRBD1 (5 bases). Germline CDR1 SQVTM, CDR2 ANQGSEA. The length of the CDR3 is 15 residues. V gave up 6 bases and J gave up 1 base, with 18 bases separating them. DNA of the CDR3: TGCAGCGTCCGCTTGGAGGGGTTCTCGAACACTGAAGCTTTCTTT. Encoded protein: CSVRLEGFSNTEAFF. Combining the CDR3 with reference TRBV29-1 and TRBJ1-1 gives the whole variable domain SAVISQKPSRDICQRGTSLTIQCQVDSQVTMMFWYRQQPGQSLTLIATANQGSEATYESGFVIDKFPISRPNLTFSTLTVSNMSPEDSSIYLCSVRLEGFSNTEAFFGQGTRLTVV.

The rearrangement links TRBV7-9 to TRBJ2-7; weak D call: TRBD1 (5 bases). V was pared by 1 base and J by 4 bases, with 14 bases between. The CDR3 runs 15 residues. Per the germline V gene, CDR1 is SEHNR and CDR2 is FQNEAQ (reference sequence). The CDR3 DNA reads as TGTGCCAGCAGCTTAGAGGGGTCGTATGTATACGAGCAGTACTTC. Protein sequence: CASSLEGSYVYEQYF.

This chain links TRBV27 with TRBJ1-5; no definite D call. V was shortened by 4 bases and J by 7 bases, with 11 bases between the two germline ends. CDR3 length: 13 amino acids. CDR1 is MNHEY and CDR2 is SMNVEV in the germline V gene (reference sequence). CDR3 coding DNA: TGTGCCAGCAGTTCCTCGACGGGGCAGCCCCAGCATTTT. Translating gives CASSSSTGQPQHF.

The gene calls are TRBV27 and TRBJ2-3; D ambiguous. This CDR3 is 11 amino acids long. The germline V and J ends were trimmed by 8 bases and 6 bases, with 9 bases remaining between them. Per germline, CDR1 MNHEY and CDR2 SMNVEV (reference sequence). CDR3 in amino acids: CASGTVDTQYF. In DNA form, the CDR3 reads TGTGCCAGCGGAACGGTGGATACGCAGTATTTT.

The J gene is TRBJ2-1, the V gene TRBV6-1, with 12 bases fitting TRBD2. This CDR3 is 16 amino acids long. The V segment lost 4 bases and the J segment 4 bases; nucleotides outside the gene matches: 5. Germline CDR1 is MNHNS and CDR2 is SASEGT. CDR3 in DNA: TGTGCCAGCAGTGGGAGACTAGCGGGAGTGTACAATGAGCAGTTCTTC. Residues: CASSGRLAGVYNEQFF.

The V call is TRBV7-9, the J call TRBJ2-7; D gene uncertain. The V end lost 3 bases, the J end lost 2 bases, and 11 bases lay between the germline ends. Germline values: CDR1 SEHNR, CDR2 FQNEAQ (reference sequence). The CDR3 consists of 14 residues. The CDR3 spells CASSFGTVPYEQYF. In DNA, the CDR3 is TGTGCCAGCAGCTTCGGTACAGTACCCTACGAGCAGTACTTC.

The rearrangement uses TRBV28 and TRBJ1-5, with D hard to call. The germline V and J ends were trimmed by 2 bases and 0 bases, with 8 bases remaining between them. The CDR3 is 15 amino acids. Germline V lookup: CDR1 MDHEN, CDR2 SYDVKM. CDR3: CASSLRSHSNQPQHF. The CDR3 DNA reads TGTGCCAGCAGTTTAAGGTCGCATAGCAATCAGCCCCAGCATTTT.